The 20 T cell receptor beta chains in this list originate from one sample, sequenced in a study of T cells in Graves' hyperthyroidism and ophthalmopathy. The CDR3 regions of TCR beta were amplified from RNA transcripts. HTBI primers drove first-round RT-PCR of the TCR CDR3. MiXCR, applied by TCRdb to the multiplex PCR reads, yields one record per CDR3 protein. The sample has about 290,000 distinct CDR3 sequences, about 15% seen once. The specimen was blood. The receptors here all came from an older woman with Graves' ophthalmopathy.

The chain uses TRBV2 and TRBJ2-1, with 9 bases fitting TRBD2. With V trimmed by 6 bases and J by 4 bases, 7 bases remained unmatched. This CDR3 region has 15 residues. Per germline, CDR1 SNHLY and CDR2 FYNNEI. Written as DNA, the CDR3 is TGTGCCAGCAGCGTAACTAGCGGGCAATACAATGAGCAGTTCTTC. This gives the protein CASSVTSGQYNEQFF.

On this clonotype itself: One base away lies a much larger clone, so this may be a sequencing read error. The V and J genes are TRBV2 and TRBJ2-5; D may be TRBD1 (5 bases). This CDR3 has 14 residues. Germline lookup yields CDR1 SNHLY and CDR2 FYNNEI. CDR3 nucleotides: TGTACCAGCAAAGACAGAGACCAACAAGAGACCCAGTACTTC. This gives the protein CTSKDRDQQETQYF.

This clonotype was counted only a few times. The CDR3 bases are TGTGCCAGCAGAGCCGGGACAGGGGGTTATGAGCAGTTCTTC. As protein: CASRAGTGGYEQFF. The chain links TRBV6-1 to TRBJ2-1; 11 positions match TRBD1. V dropped 6 bases and J dropped 8; count of bases not matched to a gene: 6. This CDR3 has 14 amino acids. Germline V CDR1 and CDR2: MNHNS, SASEGT.

The genes are TRBV5-1 and TRBJ1-5, with 7 positions matching TRBD1. The V segment lost 4 bases and the J segment 6 bases; nucleotides outside the gene matches: 7. In germline, CDR1 is SGHRS, CDR2 YFSETQ. The CDR3 length is 14 residues. CDR3 nucleotide sequence: TGCGCCAGCAGCGTGGGATCAGGGGGTCAGCCCCAGCATTTT. This gives the protein CASSVGSGGQPQHF.

This clonotype was seen at least ten times. The chain couples TRBV28 to TRBJ2-7, with D unresolved. Trimming stripped 3 bases from V and 2 bases from J, with 14 bases between. CDR1 and CDR2 (germline): MDHEN, SYDVKM. The CDR3 contains 15 residues. CDR3 in DNA: TGTGCCAGCAGTTTGGCTACCGGGTTCACCTACGAGCAGTACTTC. Protein: CASSLATGFTYEQYF.

The gene calls are TRBV7-8 and TRBJ1-1; no definite D call. V lost 1 base to trimming and J lost 0 bases, with 18 bases between them. This CDR3 comprises 18 residues. CDR1 is SGHVS and CDR2 is FQNEAQ in the germline V gene. CDR3 amino acids: CASSLGNERPSLNTEAFF. Here the CDR3 DNA reads TGTGCCAGCAGCTTAGGTAACGAACGGCCCAGTTTGAACACTGAAGCTTTCTTT.

The chain has TRBV5-1 and TRBJ2-7; 8 bases agree with TRBD1. The V segment lost 6 bases and the J segment 6 bases; nucleotides outside the gene matches: 14. The CDR3 is 15 amino acids. Per germline, CDR1 SGHRS and CDR2 YFSETQ. For the CDR3, the DNA is TGCGCCAGCACCCCAACCTATGGACAGGGCCTCGAGCAGTACTTC. As protein: CASTPTYGQGLEQYF.

The rearrangement joins TRBV28 to TRBJ2-3, with 12 bases that match TRBD2. Germline CDR1 MDHEN, CDR2 SYDVKM. This CDR3 is 15 amino acids long. J lost 8 bases, V lost 3 bases, and 6 bases had no gene match. CDR3 DNA sequence: TGTGCCAGCAGTTTTCTAGCGGGAGGGCTTGGTACGCAGTATTTT. This translates into CASSFLAGGLGTQYF.

V and J are TRBV18 and TRBJ2-6; D ambiguous. Germline-derived CDR1 and CDR2 are KGHSH and LQKENI. CDR3 length: 17 residues. Trimming pared 1 base from V and 0 bases from J, leaving 10 bases between. This CDR3 reads CASSPLGRNSGANVLTF. In DNA form, the CDR3 reads TGTGCCAGCTCACCACTAGGGCGGAACTCTGGGGCCAACGTCCTGACTTTC.

This clonotype was detected many times. V is TRBV3-1 and J is TRBJ2-7; no clear D. V lost 1 base and J lost 0, with 10 bases in between. CDR1 is LGHDT, CDR2 YNNKEL, per germline (reference sequence). CDR3 length: 15 amino acids. The CDR3 sequence: CASSQGSGYSYEQYF. In DNA form, the CDR3 reads TGTGCCAGCAGCCAAGGGTCCGGTTACTCCTACGAGCAGTACTTC.

This clonotype was recorded many times. The rearrangement uses TRBV18 and TRBJ2-7; D is uncertain. Between the trimmed V and J ends, which lost 6 bases and 9 bases, there was a span of 15 bases. CDR3 length: 12 residues. Germline-derived CDR1 and CDR2 are KGHSH and LQKENI. The CDR3: CASSPSSVGQYF. In DNA form, the CDR3 reads TGTGCCAGCTCCCCGTCCTCCGTAGGGCAGTACTTC.

This clonotype occurred many times. The chain links TRBV20-1 to TRBJ1-1; 9 bases fit TRBD1. Trimming at V came to 4 bases and at J to 1 base, leaving 1 base not matched to a gene. The CDR3 totals 13 residues. Germline assignment: CDR1 DFQATT and CDR2 SNEGSKA (reference sequence). The CDR3 nucleotides are TGCAGTGCTATACAGGGGGCGAACACTGAAGCTTTCTTT. Its protein product is CSAIQGANTEAFF.

The chain carries TRBV4-1 and TRBJ2-7, with 9 nucleotides matching TRBD1. J was trimmed by 4 bases and V by 4 bases; bases with no gene match: 11. This CDR3 region has 16 residues. Per germline, CDR1 MGHRA and CDR2 YSYEKL. The DNA of the CDR3 is TGCGCCAGCAGCCCAGGTAACCGGGACAGGGATTACGAGCAGTACTTC. Its protein product is CASSPGNRDRDYEQYF.

The sample holds a few counts of this clonotype. The chain is built from TRBV5-1 and TRBJ1-5; D gene unclear. The CDR3 covers 11 residues. V lost 3 bases and J lost 9, with 7 bases in between. Germline CDR1 SGHRS, CDR2 YFSETQ. Here the CDR3 reads CASSSGTPQHF. CDR3 sequence (DNA): TGCGCCAGCAGCTCAGGCACGCCCCAGCATTTT.

Notes on this clonotype: A read error is possible here, since a much larger clone lies one base away. Because the CDR3 is missing its conserved closing phenylalanine or tryptophan, this is likely a read error. The chain links TRBV12-3 or TRBV12-4 to TRBJ2-5, with D hard to call. The CDR3 contains 18 residues. V lost 3 bases and J 2 bases, leaving 22 bases between the germline ends. The DNA of the CDR3 is TGTGCCAGCAGTTTTGGGTCCGGGCGTCAGACGCTTCAAGAGACCCAGTACCTC. It specifies CASSFGSGRQTLQETQYL.

This clonotype has a count of ten or more. The V gene is TRBV6-2 or TRBV6-3, the J gene TRBJ2-7, with D possibly TRBD1 on 5 matching bases. Deletions cut 4 bases from V and 3 bases from J, with 19 bases between. CDR1 and CDR2 (germline): MNHEY, SVGEGT. The CDR3 is 16 amino acids. The CDR3 coding sequence is TGTGCCAGCAGTTCGGCAGGGTCATATCAGGGCTACGAGCAGTACTTC. Translated: CASSSAGSYQGYEQYF.

The rearrangement links TRBV12-3 or TRBV12-4 to TRBJ2-6, with TRBD1 matching over 9 bases. After removal of 1 base from V and 0 bases from J, the junction contained 4 bases not matched to a gene. The CDR3 contains 18 residues. The CDR3 DNA sequence: TGTGCCAGCAGTTTAGAGGGACAGGGACCCTCTGGGGCCAACGTCCTGACTTTC. As protein: CASSLEGQGPSGANVLTF.

The chain has TRBV20-1 and TRBJ2-3; 12 bases map to TRBD2. This CDR3 contains 15 residues. J gave up 1 base and V 1 base, and 0 bases lay outside the gene matches. Looked up from germline, CDR1 is DFQATT and CDR2 is SNEGSKA (reference sequence). The CDR3 nucleotides read TGCAGTGCTAGAGGACTAGCGGGAGGCACAGATACGCAGTATTTT. Protein product: CSARGLAGGTDTQYF.

This chain joins TRBV6-4 and TRBJ1-6; 7 bases are a match to TRBD1. The V gene's germline CDR1 is MRHNA and CDR2 SNTAGT. This CDR3 comprises 13 residues. The J segment lost 8 bases and the V segment lost 2 bases, leaving 0 bases of the junction unmatched. As DNA, the CDR3 is TGTGCCAGCAGTGACCAGGGGGATTCACCCCTCCACTTT. Its translation: CASSDQGDSPLHF.

The chain has TRBV27 and TRBJ2-7; unclear D gene. Per germline, CDR1 MNHEY and CDR2 SMNVEV (reference sequence). The CDR3 is made up of 13 amino acids. Written as DNA, the CDR3 is TGTGCGTCCAGGCTTGGTCCTGCCTACGAGCAGTACTTC. Amino acid sequence: CASRLGPAYEQYF.